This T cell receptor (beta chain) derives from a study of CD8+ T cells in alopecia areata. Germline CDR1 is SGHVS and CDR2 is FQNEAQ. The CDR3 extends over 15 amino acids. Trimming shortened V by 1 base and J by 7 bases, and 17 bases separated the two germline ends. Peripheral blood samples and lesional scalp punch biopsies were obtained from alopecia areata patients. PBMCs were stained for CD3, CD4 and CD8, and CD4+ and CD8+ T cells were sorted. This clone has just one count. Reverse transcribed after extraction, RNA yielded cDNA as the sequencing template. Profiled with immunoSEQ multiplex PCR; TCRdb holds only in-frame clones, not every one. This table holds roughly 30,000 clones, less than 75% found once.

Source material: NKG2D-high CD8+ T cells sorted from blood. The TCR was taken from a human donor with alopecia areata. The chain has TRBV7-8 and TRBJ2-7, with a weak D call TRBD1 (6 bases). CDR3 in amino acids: CASSLELGARREQYF. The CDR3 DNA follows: TGTGCCAGCAGCTTAGAACTGGGGGCGCGTCGGGAGCAGTACTTC.